The T cell receptor beta chain described here comes from a study of T-cell memory formation after mild COVID-19. Trimming took off 4 bases at V and 6 bases at J, with 13 bases between the two ends. CDR3 length equals 13 residues. This clonotype has more than one count but fewer than ten. TCRdb re-called the 5' RACE reads through MiXCR, storing one row per CDR3 protein. Here the sample spans 500,000 to 550,000 distinct CDR3 sequences, roughly 20% being singletons. V and J are TRBV12-3 or TRBV12-4 and TRBJ2-7; D possibly corresponds to TRBD1 (5 bases). The sequenced sample consisted of PBMCs or a T cell subset sorted from them (not recorded which). The sequence was collected from an adult woman who had mild COVID-19 (a few samples of this study predate the infection). Cell type and time point are not known. The CDR3 nucleotides read TGTGCCAGCAGTTCTAGTGAACAGGCCGAGCAGTACTTC. It translates to CASSSSEQAEQYF.